Below, 22 T cell receptor beta chains from the same sample are listed, as sequenced in a study of cytomegalovirus exposure and HLA in healthy donors. Only in-frame clones appear in the TCRdb table, and some are missing; sequencing was by immunoSEQ multiplex PCR. Of some 320,000 clones listed, around 87% are singletons. Specimen: PBMCs. The receptors were sampled from a woman younger than 45 in good health and CMV-seropositive.

The genes are TRBV7-8 and TRBJ2-7; 7 nucleotides match TRBD2. This CDR3 has 15 residues. CDR1 SGHVS and CDR2 FQNEAQ come from the germline V gene. The J segment lost 2 bases and the V segment lost 6 bases, leaving 10 bases of the junction unmatched. CDR3: CASRASGGLPYEQYF. CDR3 coding DNA: TGTGCCAGCAGGGCATCGGGGGGACTACCCTACGAGCAGTACTTC.

The V call is TRBV7-2, the J call TRBJ1-5; D not resolved. V dropped 3 bases and J dropped 5 bases, with 8 bases sitting between them. This CDR3 comprises 13 residues. Germline CDR1 and CDR2: SGHTA and FQGNSA. This chain's CDR3 is CASSFRRDQPQHF. CDR3 DNA: TGTGCCAGCAGCTTTCGGAGGGATCAGCCCCAGCATTTT.

The V and J genes are TRBV4-3 and TRBJ2-2; D is unresolved. V lost 1 base to trimming and J lost 5 bases, with 14 bases between them. This CDR3 comprises 16 residues. Germline V CDR1 and CDR2: LGHNA, YSLEER. The CDR3 spells CASSQGGGLSTGELFF. CDR3 nucleotide sequence: TGCGCCAGCAGCCAAGGCGGTGGGTTGTCGACCGGGGAGCTGTTTTTT.

The chain recombines TRBV29-1 with TRBJ1-2; possibly TRBD1 for D (6 bases). The CDR3 runs 12 residues. V lost 3 bases, J lost 3 bases, and 8 bases lay in between. Germline CDR1 SQVTM, CDR2 ANQGSEA. Here the CDR3 DNA reads TGCAGCGTTGAGGGGGCATACTATGGCTACACCTTC. Translation gives CSVEGAYYGYTF.

The J gene is TRBJ1-1, the V gene TRBV20-1; no clear D gene. The V end was cut by 6 bases, the J end by 8 bases, with 10 bases between. The germline gives CDR1 DFQATT, CDR2 SNEGSKA (reference sequence). The CDR3 has 10 amino acids. CDR3 loop: CSAPGSEAFF. As DNA, the CDR3 is TGCAGTGCCCCCGGGTCCGAAGCTTTCTTT.

The chain joins TRBV18 to TRBJ1-6; maybe TRBD1 (5 bases). CDR1 and CDR2 (germline): KGHSH, LQKENI. Trimming removed 7 bases from V and 9 bases from J, with 22 bases in between. The CDR3 loop spans 16 amino acids. The CDR3: CASLRSRDGGSSPLHF. The DNA of the CDR3 is TGTGCCAGCTTAAGATCCAGGGACGGAGGGTCTTCACCCCTCCACTTT. The variable domain in full, with the rest retrieved from reference TRBV18 and TRBJ1-6, is NAGVMQNPRHLVRRRGQEARLRCSPMKGHSHVYWYRQLPEEGLKFMVYLQKENIIDESGMPKERFSAEFPKEGPSILRIQQVVRGDSAAYFCASLRSRDGGSSPLHFGNGTRLTVT.

The rearrangement uses TRBV7-6 and TRBJ2-5; 10 bases map to TRBD2. Looked up from germline, CDR1 is SGHVS and CDR2 is FNYEAQ. With 5 bases clipped from V and 7 bases from J, the junction kept 7 bases outside the gene matches. This CDR3 has 14 residues. CDR3 sequence (DNA): TGTGCCAGCAGCGCAAGCGGGGGGGCGGGGACCCAGTACTTC. Encoded protein: CASSASGGAGTQYF.

This clone appeared a single time. The rearrangement links TRBV9 to TRBJ2-3; either TRBD1 or TRBD2 may fit D (5 bases each). Germline CDR1 SGDLS, CDR2 YYNGEE. The CDR3 is 15 residues long. Between the trimmed V and J ends, which lost 4 bases and 0 bases, there was a span of 12 bases. The CDR3 is CASSPGTASTDTQYF. In nucleotides, the CDR3 is TGTGCCAGCAGCCCTGGGACGGCTAGCACAGATACGCAGTATTTT.

This chain uses TRBV5-6 with TRBJ1-2; 8 nucleotides line up with TRBD1. This CDR3 spans 12 amino acids. Germline CDR1 is SGHDT and CDR2 is YYEEEE. The trim removed 4 bases at V and 9 bases at J, leaving 5 bases unmatched. The CDR3 nucleotides are TGTGCCAGCAGCCGGGACAGGCGGCGCTACACCTTC. As protein: CASSRDRRRYTF. Together with reference TRBV5-6 and TRBJ1-2, the CDR3 gives the full variable domain: DAGVTQSPTHLIKTRGQQVTLRCSPKSGHDTVSWYQQALGQGPQFIFQYYEEEERQRGNFPDRFSGHQFPNYSSELNVNALLLGDSALYLCASSRDRRRYTFGSGTRLTVV.

A single count supports this clone. The chain is built from TRBV25-1 and TRBJ2-3; 8 nucleotides line up with TRBD1. This CDR3 has 15 amino acids. CDR1 and CDR2 from the germline V gene are MGHDK and SYGVNS. J gave up 5 bases and V 4 bases, and 8 bases lay outside the gene matches. For the CDR3, the DNA is TGTGCCAGCAGTGCCCGACAGGGGTACGGAGATACGCAGTATTTT. As protein: CASSARQGYGDTQYF. Combining the CDR3 with reference TRBV25-1 and TRBJ2-3 gives the whole variable domain EADIYQTPRYLVIGTGKKITLECSQTMGHDKMYWYQQDPGMELHLIHYSYGVNSTEKGDLSSESTVSRIRTEHFPLTLESARPSHTSQYLCASSARQGYGDTQYFGPGTRLTVL.

This chain links TRBV19 with TRBJ2-7; weak D call: TRBD1 (6 bases). Germline CDR1 reads LNHDA; CDR2 reads SQIVND (reference sequence). Trimming pared 3 bases from V and 7 bases from J, leaving 16 bases between. The CDR3 consists of 14 residues. CDR3 bases: TGTGCCAGTAGTATGGTTTGGGGGCGCTGGGAGCAGTACTTC. Residues: CASSMVWGRWEQYF.

This chain uses TRBV27 with TRBJ1-1, with D perhaps matching TRBD1 (6 bases). Germline values: CDR1 MNHEY, CDR2 SMNVEV (reference sequence). The CDR3 contains 15 residues. V was cut by 5 bases and J by 4 bases, with 17 bases left in between. CDR3 in amino acids: CASSLGGGRTTEAFF. Written as DNA, the CDR3 is TGTGCCAGCAGTCTAGGAGGGGGAAGGACCACTGAAGCTTTCTTT.

The CDR3 spells CASTKLRDGNSQETQYF. CDR3 nucleotide sequence: TGTGCCAGCACCAAACTTCGAGACGGTAACAGTCAAGAGACCCAGTACTTC. The chain has TRBV27 and TRBJ2-5; D not resolved. CDR1 MNHEY and CDR2 SMNVEV come from the germline V gene (reference sequence). The CDR3 sequence is 17 residues long. The V and J ends lost 7 bases and 2 bases respectively, with 23 bases between them.

The gene calls are TRBV29-1 and TRBJ2-7; 7 nucleotides line up with TRBD1. The ends lost 4 bases at V and 5 bases at J; junction bases unmatched: 5. CDR3 size: 12 residues. Germline loops: CDR1 SQVTM, CDR2 ANQGSEA. CDR3 amino acids: CSVVGQAHEQYF. CDR3 DNA: TGCAGCGTTGTTGGACAGGCGCACGAGCAGTACTTC.

This rearrangement joins TRBV15 to TRBJ2-2; TRBD1 or TRBD2 may be the D gene (6 bases each). Per germline, CDR1 LNHNV and CDR2 YYDKDF (reference sequence). Trimming removed 1 base at V and 6 bases at J, with 12 bases between. The CDR3 runs to 15 residues. CDR3 sequence (DNA): TGTGCCACCAGCAGAGCCCCGGAGGGGGCCGGGGAGCTGTTTTTT. Its protein product is CATSRAPEGAGELFF. The full variable domain, its missing parts supplied by reference TRBV15 and TRBJ2-2, is DAMVIQNPRYQVTQFGKPVTLSCSQTLNHNVMYWYQQKSSQAPKLLFHYYDKDFNNEADTPDNFQSRRPNTSFCFLDIRSPGLGDTAMYLCATSRAPEGAGELFFGEGSRLTVL.

J is TRBJ2-4 and V is TRBV6-5, with 8 nucleotides matching TRBD2. The CDR3 consists of 14 residues. The ends lost 0 bases at V and 8 bases at J; junction bases unmatched: 3. The germline gives CDR1 MNHEY, CDR2 SVGAGI. CDR3 in amino acids: CASSYSSGGYIQYF. The DNA for the CDR3 is TGTGCCAGCAGTTACTCGAGCGGGGGATACATTCAGTACTTC.

This chain joins TRBV6-6 and TRBJ2-7; perhaps TRBD2 as D (6 bases). The CDR3 spans 12 residues. V was clipped by 6 bases and J by 4 bases, with 10 bases between them. CDR1 and CDR2 from the germline V gene are MNHNY and SVGAGI (reference sequence). The CDR3 is CASSGAGYEQYF. DNA for the CDR3: TGTGCCAGCAGCGGGGCGGGATACGAGCAGTACTTC.

The chain uses TRBV7-2 and TRBJ2-7, with 7 bases matching TRBD2. The CDR3 has 16 residues. V dropped 3 bases and J dropped 2; count of bases not matched to a gene: 10. Germline V gene lookup returns CDR1 SGHTA and CDR2 FQGNSA. For the CDR3, the DNA is TGTGCCAGCAGCTTTTCCCCGGGACTAAACACCTACGAGCAGTACTTC. It translates to CASSFSPGLNTYEQYF.

As to this clone: This sample includes further DNA sequences coding for the same CDR3. The rearrangement joins TRBV6-1 to TRBJ1-1; D is undetermined. The germline gives CDR1 MNHNS, CDR2 SASEGT. The length of the CDR3 is 13 residues. The V and J ends lost 0 bases and 1 base respectively, with 3 bases between them. CDR3 nucleotide sequence: TGTGCCAGCAGTGAAGCGCAGAACACTGAAGCTTTCTTT. It translates to CASSEAQNTEAFF.

This chain joins TRBV4-3 and TRBJ2-1, with 10 bases fitting TRBD2. V lost 2 bases, J lost 0 bases, and 4 bases stayed unmatched. The CDR3 has 17 residues. The germline gives CDR1 LGHNA, CDR2 YSLEER. The CDR3 nucleotides are TGCGCCAGCAGCCAAAATAGCGGGAGGCGCTCCTACAATGAGCAGTTCTTC. As protein: CASSQNSGRRSYNEQFF.

The rearrangement links TRBV6-1 to TRBJ2-1; no definite D call. V was cut by 2 bases and J by 1 base, with 12 bases left in between. Germline CDR1 and CDR2: MNHNS and SASEGT. The CDR3 is 16 amino acids. CDR3 sequence (DNA): TGTGCCAGCAGTGAAATGGGCCGTTTATCCTACAATGAGCAGTTCTTC. Its translation: CASSEMGRLSYNEQFF.

The chain has TRBV6-1 and TRBJ2-1; the match to TRBD1 covers 11 bases. This CDR3 region has 18 residues. With 4 bases clipped from V and 1 base from J, the junction kept 9 bases outside the gene matches. Germline loops: CDR1 MNHNS, CDR2 SASEGT. CDR3 bases: TGTGCCAGCAGTGTAAGTAGGACAGGGGGCCTGTCCTACAATGAGCAGTTCTTC. This encodes CASSVSRTGGLSYNEQFF.